One TCR beta chain is described in this entry. What it recognizes is unknown. The sample is drawn from a study of T cells in women clearing cervical HPV infection. The study, taken as a whole, reports: Repertoire richness, not evenness, was significantly elevated in CIN3+ cases versus controls. Cases and controls were distinguished at AUC approximately 0.8 by richness and V genes.

TCR beta CDR3 amplified by multiplex PCR from roughly 1,100 ng genomic DNA. The repertoire was sequenced with immunoSEQ multiplex PCR; TCRdb's copy has only in-frame clones and lacks some. Here the sample table reports around 40,000 clones. This clonotype was sampled from a woman between 18 and 70 years old with a cervical HPV16 infection that either progressed to CIN3+ or cleared (not recorded which). Sequenced material: blood buffy coat.

The CDR3 here is CSVIDGYGYTF. The sequenced CDR3 bases are TGCAGCGTTATTGACGGGTATGGC. This chain links TRBV29-1 with TRBJ1-2, with no clear D. Coverage ceases 3 residues before the CDR3 finishes, and the germline J gene fills in the end. CDR1 and CDR2 from the germline V gene are SQVTM and ANQGSEA. V lost 5 bases and J lost 5, with 9 bases in between. The length of the CDR3 is 11 residues.